This section outlines one TCR beta chain sequence together with its context. What it binds is unknown. This CDR3 has 16 amino acids. The V gene end was trimmed by 8 bases and the J gene end by 5 bases; junction bases not matched to a gene: 16. Looked up from germline, CDR1 is MNHEY and CDR2 is SMNVEV (reference sequence). Patients who had autoimmune disease history or got systemic immunosuppression were left out. The assay was immunoSEQ multiplex PCR, and TCRdb's table has in-frame clones only and misses some. In the table there are some 64,000 clones, roughly 80% of which are singletons. These data originate in a study of OX40 agonist ivuxolimab in advanced cancers. The study, taken as a whole, reports: CD4+ and CD8+ blood T cells expanded clonally by week 6 at 0.1 to 3.0 mg/kg. In CD8+ T cells, expanded clones were on average more numerous than in CD4+. Low normalized T-cell clonal expansion was additionally recorded for some nonresponders.

Specimen: CD4+ or CD8+ T cells sorted from blood, collected in a trial of the OX40 agonist ivuxolimab. This receptor was identified in an adult with an advanced solid tumor such as melanoma, head and neck, liver or kidney cancer. The J gene is TRBJ2-7, the V gene TRBV27; 9 bases match TRBD1. CDR3 nucleotides: TGTGCCAGCGGATCGGAGCCCGGGACAGGGTTCCACGAGCAGTACTTC. Residues: CASGSEPGTGFHEQYF.